The clone carrying this T cell receptor beta chain appeared a few times. Its antigen is not known. Looked up from germline, CDR1 is SQVTM and CDR2 is ANQGSEA. There are 14 residues in the CDR3. The V and J ends lost 2 bases and 5 bases, in that order; junction bases with no gene match: 6. The data are from a study of beta chain features in type 1 diabetes. Study observations and caveats: TCRB CDR3s were moderately but significantly shorter in Type 1 diabetes patients in all four CD4+ subsets. Within patients, naive, central memory and Treg TCRB repertoires seemed more similar than within healthy donors. TCRB rearrangement may or may not be influenced by HLA type; here this remained unresolved. Sequencing from cDNA could over-represent high-TCR-expressing cells. The study found fewer insertions and more deletions at VDJ junctions in type 1 diabetes patients.

All of the isolated RNA was reverse transcribed, so expressed TCRB transcripts were sequenced. The assay was immunoSEQ multiplex PCR, and TCRdb's table has in-frame clones only and misses some. The sample lists approximately 600,000 clones, roughly 12% occurring once. This sequence was found in a man aged 25 to 40 with type 1 diabetes. Material: naive CD4+ T cells from blood. The chain combines TRBV29-1 with TRBJ2-3, with TRBD2 matching 8 bases. The CDR3 spells CSVESPGGVDTQYF. In DNA form, the CDR3 reads TGCAGCGTTGAAAGCCCGGGGGGGGTAGATACGCAGTATTTT.